This is a list of T cell receptor beta chains from one sample in a study of T cells in narcolepsy. The data were produced by immunoSEQ multiplex PCR, yet TCRdb's version contains in-frame clones alone and is incomplete. The sample holds some 24,000 clones; around 83% are singletons and the top ten take under 1.5%. The sequencing sample was made of CD45RA- memory CD4+ T cells from PBMCs. The receptors come from a human donor with narcolepsy. The CDR3 runs from the conserved cysteine through the conserved F or W. Fields, in order: V gene, J gene, clone size, D gene, CDR3 DNA, CDR3 protein. D genes are given only for firm matches. A clone size is listed for some rows: how often the clone was seen (once, few, many), or a class if it is expanded.

TRBV11-2	TRBJ1-1	.	TRBD1	TGTGCCAGCAGCCAGGGACAGGGTAGTGACACTGAAGCTTTCTTT	CASSQGQGSDTEAFF
TRBV19	TRBJ1-1	few	TRBD1	TGTGCCAGTAGAAAACTCCACAGGGGGCGGTGGGACACTGAAGCTTTCTTT	CASRKLHRGRWDTEAFF
TRBV2	TRBJ1-4	.	TRBD1	TGTGCCAGCAGTGAACCACAGGGGATTGAAGTGGATGAAAAACTGTTTTTT	CASSEPQGIEVDEKLFF
TRBV7-2	TRBJ2-1	.	.	TGTGCCAGCAGCCCCGTATCCCTAGCGCAAAATGAGCAGTTCTTC	CASSPVSLAQNEQFF
TRBV2	TRBJ2-5	once	.	TGTGCCAGCAGTACGGAGAGGTTCTACCAAGAGACCCAGTACTTC	CASSTERFYQETQYF
TRBV7-2	TRBJ2-7	.	.	TGTGCCAGCAGCTTAGGTGACGCCTGGAGGGAGCAGTACTTC	CASSLGDAWREQYF
TRBV30	TRBJ1-1	once	.	TGTGCCTGGAGTCCCAATGGGGAGGAAGCTTTCTTT	CAWSPNGEEAFF
TRBV19	TRBJ2-7	.	TRBD2	TGTGCCAGTAGTAAAATAGCGGGTGAAACCTACGAGCAGTACTTC	CASSKIAGETYEQYF
TRBV19	TRBJ2-7	.	TRBD1	TGTGCCAGTAGTCGGGACAGCCTTTTCTCCTACGAGCAGTACTTC	CASSRDSLFSYEQYF
TRBV7-6	TRBJ2-7	.	TRBD1	TGTGCCAGCAGCTTAGGGACAGGGGGTGTCTACGAGCAGTACTTC	CASSLGTGGVYEQYF
TRBV5-4	TRBJ2-3	.	.	TGTGCCAGCAGCTCCCCCCGGGTTAGCACAGATACGCAGTATTTT	CASSSPRVSTDTQYF
TRBV6-1	TRBJ2-7	once	TRBD1	TGTGCCAGCAGGCCGACAGGGGGCTCCTACGAGCAGTACTTC	CASRPTGGSYEQYF
TRBV5-6	TRBJ2-2	once	.	TGTGCCAGCAGCTTGGGGGGGCTAGACACCGGGGAGCTGTTTTTT	CASSLGGLDTGELFF
TRBV19	TRBJ2-1	.	.	TGTGCCAGTAGTATAGATTCTGGGCCCAATGAGCAGTTCTTC	CASSIDSGPNEQFF
TRBV10-3	TRBJ1-2	.	.	TGTGCCACAGGAGGCACTGGGGATCTCCTGAACTATGGCTACACCTTC	CATGGTGDLLNYGYTF
TRBV28	TRBJ2-7	once	.	TGTGCCAGCAGGCTCCCAGTCGCCCCCTACGAGCAGTACTTC	CASRLPVAPYEQYF
TRBV11-3	TRBJ2-2	.	TRBD2	TGTGCCAGCAGCTTTTCCCCGGCAGGATTCGGGACTAAAAACACCGGGGAGCTGTTTTTT	CASSFSPAGFGTKNTGELFF
TRBV10-2	TRBJ2-3	.	.	TGCGCCAGCCTAACGAGGGCAGATACGCAGTATTTT	CASLTRADTQYF
TRBV27	TRBJ1-2	.	.	TGTGCCAGCAGTTTAGGAGCGGCCAGGGACACTTATGGCTACACCTTC	CASSLGAARDTYGYTF
TRBV28	TRBJ2-7	.	TRBD1	TGTGCCAGCAGTTCCCCGGGACAGCCCCCCTACGAGCAGTACTTC	CASSSPGQPPYEQYF
TRBV10-3	TRBJ2-3	once	TRBD2	TGTGCCACCCAAGCGGGAGATTTGACAGATACGCAGTATTTT	CATQAGDLTDTQYF
TRBV6-4	TRBJ1-1	.	TRBD1	TGTGCCAGCGGAAGACAGGGGGACCGCACTGAAGCTTTCTTT	CASGRQGDRTEAFF
TRBV7-8	TRBJ2-5	.	.	TGTGCCAGCAGCTTACGGCGGGAACGTCGGGAGACCCAGTACTTC	CASSLRRERRETQYF
TRBV7-3	TRBJ2-2	.	TRBD2	TGTGCCAGCAGCCTCGGACTAGCGGGGGTAACCGGGGAGCTGTTTTTT	CASSLGLAGVTGELFF
TRBV27	TRBJ1-2	.	.	TGTGCCAGCAGTTTATTGCTAGGGACTGGCGGCTACACCTTC	CASSLLLGTGGYTF
TRBV30	TRBJ2-2	.	.	TGTGCCTGGAGTGGACAGGATTCCGGCGGGGAGCTGTTTTTT	CAWSGQDSGGELFF
TRBV28	TRBJ2-7	.	.	TGTGCCAGCCGAACAGGGAAAAGCTCCTACGAGCAGTACTTC	CASRTGKSSYEQYF
TRBV15	TRBJ1-3	once	.	TGTGCCACCAGCAGGGGAGGTCTGGGAAACACCATATATTTT	CATSRGGLGNTIYF
TRBV2	TRBJ1-4	.	TRBD1	TGTGCCAGCAGTGAAGTAAAGGGGGCGAAAAAAAAACTGTTTTTT	CASSEVKGAKKKLFF
TRBV5-1	TRBJ2-3	few	TRBD2	TGCGCCAGCAGCCCCTTCGGACTAGGCACAGATACGCAGTATTTT	CASSPFGLGTDTQYF
TRBV29-1	TRBJ1-5	.	TRBD1	TGCAGCGTTGGCCTTGGGACAGGGGGACAGCCCCAGCATTTT	CSVGLGTGGQPQHF
TRBV4-2	TRBJ1-1	.	TRBD1	TGTGCCAGCAGCCAAGGTAGGACAGGGGGCCTAGGAACTGAAGCTTTCTTT	CASSQGRTGGLGTEAFF
TRBV15	TRBJ2-3	.	.	TGTGCCACCAGCAGAGCAGGGGGACTTAGCACAGATACGCAGTATTTT	CATSRAGGLSTDTQYF
TRBV5-8	TRBJ2-1	.	.	TGTGCCAGCAGCTTAGGCGGGAACTGGGACAATGAGCAGTTCTTC	CASSLGGNWDNEQFF
TRBV6-4	TRBJ2-2	.	TRBD2	TGTGCCAGTCGGAGGGCGGGAGACCACGGGGAGCTGTTTTTT	CASRRAGDHGELFF
TRBV18	TRBJ1-2	.	.	TGTGCCAGCTCACCACCGAGTAACAGGGAACTGAATGGCTACACCTTC	CASSPPSNRELNGYTF
TRBV2	TRBJ2-1	.	TRBD2	TGTGCCAGCCAAAAGCGGGAGGGCTGGGATGGGCAGTTCTTC	CASQKREGWDGQFF
TRBV6-5	TRBJ1-4	.	TRBD1	TGTGCCAGCACGCCGTCGCGGACAGGGCTTGAAAAACTGTTTTTT	CASTPSRTGLEKLFF
TRBV2	TRBJ2-3	.	.	TGTGCCAGCAGGAGGCGGGCCGATACGCAGTATTTT	CASRRRADTQYF
TRBV7-2	TRBJ2-2	.	TRBD2	TGTGCCAGCAGCTTAGTTGGCGGGAGGGCCCGGGGCGGGGAGCTGTTTTTT	CASSLVGGRARGGELFF
TRBV27	TRBJ1-1	.	.	TGTGCCAGCAGCTTGACGTGGGGGGGTACTGAAGCTTTCTTT	CASSLTWGGTEAFF
TRBV28	TRBJ1-2	few	TRBD1	TGTGCCAGCAGTTTTTTCGGACCCGGGACAGGACGAATCTATGGCTACACCTTC	CASSFFGPGTGRIYGYTF